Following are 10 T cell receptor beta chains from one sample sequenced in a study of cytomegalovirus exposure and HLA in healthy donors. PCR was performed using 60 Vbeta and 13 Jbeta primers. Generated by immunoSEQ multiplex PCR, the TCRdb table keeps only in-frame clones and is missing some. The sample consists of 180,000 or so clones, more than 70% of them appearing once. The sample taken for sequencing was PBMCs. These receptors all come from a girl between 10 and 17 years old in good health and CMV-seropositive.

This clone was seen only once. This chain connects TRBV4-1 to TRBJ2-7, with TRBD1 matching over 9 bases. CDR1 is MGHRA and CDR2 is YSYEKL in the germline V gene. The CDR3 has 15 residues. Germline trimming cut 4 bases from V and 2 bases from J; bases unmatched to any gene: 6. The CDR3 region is CASSLEGQGTYEQYF. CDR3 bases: TGCGCCAGCAGCCTGGAGGGACAGGGCACCTACGAGCAGTACTTC.

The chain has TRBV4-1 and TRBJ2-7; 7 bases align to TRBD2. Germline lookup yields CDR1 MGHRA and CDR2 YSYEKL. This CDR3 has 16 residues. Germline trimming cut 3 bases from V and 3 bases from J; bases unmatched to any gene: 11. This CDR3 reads CASSQTRGVGHYEQYF. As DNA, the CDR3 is TGCGCCAGCAGCCAGACCCGGGGGGTAGGACACTACGAGCAGTACTTC.

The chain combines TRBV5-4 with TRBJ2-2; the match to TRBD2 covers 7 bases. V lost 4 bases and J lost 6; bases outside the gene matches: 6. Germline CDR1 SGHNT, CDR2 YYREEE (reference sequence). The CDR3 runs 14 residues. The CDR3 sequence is CASSPRGGAGELFF. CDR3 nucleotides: TGTGCCAGCAGCCCCCGCGGGGGAGCCGGGGAGCTGTTTTTT.

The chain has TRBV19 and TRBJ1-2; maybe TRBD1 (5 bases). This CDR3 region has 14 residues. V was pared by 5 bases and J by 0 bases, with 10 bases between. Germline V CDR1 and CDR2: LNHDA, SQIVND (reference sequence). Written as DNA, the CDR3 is TGTGCCAGTAGTCCCCAGGGCCCTAACTATGGCTACACCTTC. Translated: CASSPQGPNYGYTF.

CDR3 loop: CASSPSNNRGYTF. In DNA form, the CDR3 reads TGTGCCAGCAGCCCCTCAAACAATCGTGGCTACACCTTC. The chain has TRBV11-1 and TRBJ1-2; D uncertain. The germline V gene has CDR1 SGHAT and CDR2 FQDESV (reference sequence). This CDR3 has 13 amino acids. The germline V and J ends were trimmed by 5 bases and 7 bases, with 14 bases remaining between them.

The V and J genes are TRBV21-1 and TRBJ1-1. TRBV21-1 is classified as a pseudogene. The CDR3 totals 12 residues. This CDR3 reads CASTPFGGTAFF. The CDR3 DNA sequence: TGTGCCAGCACGCCCTTTGGCGGGACAGCTTTCTTT.

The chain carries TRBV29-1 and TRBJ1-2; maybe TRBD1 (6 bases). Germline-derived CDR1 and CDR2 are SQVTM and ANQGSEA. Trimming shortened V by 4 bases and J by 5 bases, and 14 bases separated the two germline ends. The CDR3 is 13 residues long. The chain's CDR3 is CSVGQASRYGYTF. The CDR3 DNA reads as TGCAGCGTTGGACAGGCGAGTCGATATGGCTACACCTTC. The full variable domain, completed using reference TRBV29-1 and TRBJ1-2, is SAVISQKPSRDICQRGTSLTIQCQVDSQVTMMFWYRQQPGQSLTLIATANQGSEATYESGFVIDKFPISRPNLTFSTLTVSNMSPEDSSIYLCSVGQASRYGYTFGSGTRLTVV.

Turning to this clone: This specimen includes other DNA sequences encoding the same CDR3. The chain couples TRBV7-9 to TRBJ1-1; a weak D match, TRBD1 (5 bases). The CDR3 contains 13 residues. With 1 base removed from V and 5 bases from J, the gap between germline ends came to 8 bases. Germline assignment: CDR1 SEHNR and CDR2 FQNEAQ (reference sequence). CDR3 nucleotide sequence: TGTGCCAGCAGCTTAGGGGGGGGAACTGAAGCTTTCTTT. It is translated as CASSLGGGTEAFF.

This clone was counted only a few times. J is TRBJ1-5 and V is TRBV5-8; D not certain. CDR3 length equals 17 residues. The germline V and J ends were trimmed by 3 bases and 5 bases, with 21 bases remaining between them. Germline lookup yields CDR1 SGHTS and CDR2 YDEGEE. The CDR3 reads CASSSRVGVEFYQPQHF. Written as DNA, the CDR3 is TGTGCCAGCAGCTCGAGGGTCGGGGTGGAGTTCTATCAGCCCCAGCATTTT.

The CDR3 here is CASSDRANRDQPQHF. The CDR3 nucleotides are TGTGCCAGCAGTGACCGCGCGAACCGAGATCAGCCCCAGCATTTT. V and J are TRBV6-1 and TRBJ1-5, with D uncertain. The CDR3 totals 15 residues. Trimming removed 3 bases from V and 5 bases from J, with 14 bases in between. The germline V gene encodes CDR1 MNHNS and CDR2 SASEGT.